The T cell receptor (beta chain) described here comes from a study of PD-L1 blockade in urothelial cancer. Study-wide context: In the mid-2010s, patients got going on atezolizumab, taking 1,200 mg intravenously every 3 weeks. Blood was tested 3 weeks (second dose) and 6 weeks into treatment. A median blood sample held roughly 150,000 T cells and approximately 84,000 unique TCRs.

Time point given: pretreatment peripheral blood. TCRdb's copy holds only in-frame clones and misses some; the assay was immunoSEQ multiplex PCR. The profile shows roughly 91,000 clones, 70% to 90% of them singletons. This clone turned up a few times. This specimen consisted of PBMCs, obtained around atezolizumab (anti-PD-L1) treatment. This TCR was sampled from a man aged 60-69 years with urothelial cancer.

For the CDR3, the DNA is TGTGCCAGCAGTTACTCGGCAGGAAATATGGCTTTCTTT. Translation: CASSYSAGNMAFF. This chain joins TRBV6-5 and TRBJ1-1; D call uncertain. The CDR3 is 13 amino acids. Trimming pared 0 bases from V and 11 bases from J, leaving 13 bases between. Germline-derived CDR1 and CDR2 are MNHEY and SVGAGI.